These T cell receptor beta chains were read from a single sample in a study of OX40 agonist ivuxolimab in advanced cancers. The data were produced by immunoSEQ multiplex PCR, yet TCRdb's version contains in-frame clones alone and is incomplete. This repertoire shows 55,000 to 90,000 clones, around 90% found once; its top ten account for approximately 0.86%. The specimen was CD4+ or CD8+ T cells sorted from blood, collected in a trial of the OX40 agonist ivuxolimab. These receptors originate from an adult with an advanced solid tumor such as melanoma, head and neck, liver or kidney cancer. The CDR3 runs from the conserved cysteine through the conserved F or W. The D gene is left open where the match is weak. Size values are once, few and many counts, or a class for expanded clones, and some rows have none.

14,TRBV7-9,NA,TRBJ1-3,NA,CASSLGEDGNTIYF,TGTGCCAGCAGCTTAGGGGAGGACGGAAACACCATATATTTT
15,TRBV30,NA,TRBJ2-1,TRBD2,CAWYGRLAGMNEQFF,TGTGCCTGGTATGGCAGACTAGCAGGCATGAATGAGCAGTTCTTC
16,TRBV7-6,few,TRBJ2-5,TRBD2,CASSLAARTSAETQYF,TGTGCCAGCAGCTTAGCGGCGCGGACTAGCGCTGAGACCCAGTACTTC
14,TRBV6-1,NA,TRBJ2-3,NA,CATTVVSGTDTQYF,TGTGCCACCACCGTAGTGTCTGGCACAGATACGCAGTATTTT
15,TRBV7-9,NA,TRBJ1-6,NA,CASSDRSSYNSPLHF,TGTGCCAGCAGTGACAGGAGCTCCTATAATTCACCCCTCCACTTT
14,TRBV28,NA,TRBJ1-3,NA,CASSASSSGNTIYF,TGTGCCAGCAGCGCCTCGAGCTCTGGAAACACCATATATTTT
15,TRBV5-1,NA,TRBJ1-1,TRBD1,CASSVTGGANTEAFF,TGCGCCAGCAGCGTGACAGGGGGCGCGAACACTGAAGCTTTCTTT
15,TRBV6-1,NA,TRBJ1-2,TRBD1,CASSTHRGISYGYTF,TGTGCCAGCAGTACCCACAGGGGAATCTCCTATGGCTACACCTTC
15,TRBV28,NA,TRBJ2-7,TRBD1,CASSLALATRGEQYF,TGTGCCAGCAGTTTGGCCCTAGCAACCAGGGGGGAGCAGTACTTC
16,TRBV19,NA,TRBJ2-1,NA,CASSADRDPPYNEQFF,TGTGCCAGTAGTGCCGACCGGGACCCACCCTACAATGAGCAGTTCTTC
14,TRBV7-3,NA,TRBJ2-7,NA,CASSLSRSRDEQYF,TGTGCCAGCAGCTTAAGTCGCTCCCGCGACGAGCAGTACTTC
13,TRBV7-2,NA,TRBJ2-4,NA,CASSLGEQRSEYF,TGTGCCAGCAGCTTAGGAGAACAACGCTCGGAGTACTTC
16,TRBV4-2,NA,TRBJ2-5,TRBD2,CASSLGLAEGQETQYF,TGTGCCAGCAGCCTCGGACTAGCGGAGGGGCAAGAGACCCAGTACTTC
14,TRBV28,NA,TRBJ2-5,NA,CASSFRQPQETQYF,TGTGCCAGCAGTTTTAGACAACCCCAAGAGACCCAGTACTTC
13,TRBV18,NA,TRBJ2-5,NA,CASSPTQKETQYF,TGTGCCAGCTCACCAACACAGAAAGAGACCCAGTACTTC
11,TRBV29-1,NA,TRBJ1-1,NA,CSVVGGGGAFF,TGCAGCGTCGTGGGTGGCGGCGGGGCTTTCTTT
12,TRBV19,NA,TRBJ2-3,NA,CAITLGGDTQYF,TGTGCCATTACCCTCGGAGGAGATACGCAGTATTTT
13,TRBV28,NA,TRBJ1-2,TRBD1,CASFDRGNYGYTF,TGTGCCAGCTTCGACAGGGGTAACTATGGCTACACCTTC
13,TRBV30,NA,TRBJ1-6,TRBD1,CASDPGQGGPLHF,TGTGCCTCGGACCCGGGACAGGGCGGCCCCCTCCACTTT
15,TRBV27,NA,TRBJ1-6,NA,CASRAAGTYNSPLHF,TGTGCCAGCAGGGCGGCCGGGACTTATAATTCACCCCTCCACTTT
16,TRBV18,NA,TRBJ1-5,NA,CASSPPGGRRNQPQHF,TGTGCCAGCTCACCACCGGGGGGGCGACGGAATCAGCCCCAGCATTTT
16,TRBV19,NA,TRBJ1-1,NA,CASTDSGFGGNTEAFF,TGTGCCAGTACCGATAGCGGGTTCGGGGGAAACACTGAAGCTTTCTTT
15,TRBV28,NA,TRBJ2-3,TRBD2,CRGTSGGPGTDTQYF,TGTCGCGGGACTAGCGGGGGGCCCGGGACAGATACGCAGTATTTT
14,TRBV5-1,NA,TRBJ2-5,TRBD1,CASSIGQGGETQYF,TGCGCCAGCAGCATAGGACAGGGCGGTGAGACCCAGTACTTC
16,TRBV4-3,once,TRBJ1-4,NA,CASSQDRIQGREKLFF,TGCGCCAGCAGCCAAGATAGAATCCAGGGTCGGGAAAAACTGTTTTTT
14,TRBV7-8,NA,TRBJ1-2,NA,CASSLFGGTYGYTF,TGTGCCAGCAGCTTATTTGGGGGAACCTATGGCTACACCTTC
15,TRBV18,NA,TRBJ1-2,TRBD1,CASSPSQTGGYGYTF,TGTGCCAGCTCACCTTCCCAGACAGGGGGCTATGGCTACACCTTC
15,TRBV2,once,TRBJ2-1,TRBD2,CASSRIVLAGNEQFF,TGTGCCAGCAGTCGTATCGTCCTAGCGGGGAATGAGCAGTTCTTC
13,TRBV10-2,few,TRBJ1-5,NA,CASREGRDQPQHF,TGCGCCAGCAGGGAGGGGAGAGATCAGCCCCAGCATTTT
11,TRBV14,NA,TRBJ1-1,NA,CASSQDLVAFF,TGTGCCAGCAGCCAAGATCTCGTAGCTTTCTTT
15,TRBV7-2,few,TRBJ2-7,NA,CASSLGTVQAYEQYF,TGTGCCAGCAGCTTAGGCACAGTGCAAGCCTACGAGCAGTACTTC
13,TRBV7-3,NA,TRBJ2-2,NA,CASGWFGPGELFF,TGTGCCAGCGGGTGGTTTGGGCCCGGGGAGCTGTTTTTT
16,TRBV7-3,NA,TRBJ2-1,TRBD2,CASSLTALAGYNEQFF,TGTGCCAGCAGCCTAACTGCACTAGCGGGGTACAATGAGCAGTTCTTC
16,TRBV5-1,few,TRBJ2-5,TRBD2,CASSPGGLAGAETQYF,TGCGCCAGCAGCCCCGGGGGGCTAGCGGGGGCCGAGACCCAGTACTTC
16,TRBV7-3,NA,TRBJ2-7,TRBD2,CASSLRATSSGYEQYF,TGTGCCAGCAGCTTACGGGCGACTAGCTCGGGGTACGAGCAGTACTTC
15,TRBV7-9,NA,TRBJ1-4,NA,CASSPNRFGSEKLFF,TGTGCCAGCAGCCCAAACAGGTTCGGCAGTGAAAAACTGTTTTTT
14,TRBV18,NA,TRBJ1-1,NA,CASSPLGRDTEAFF,TGTGCCAGCTCACCTCTCGGGAGGGACACTGAAGCTTTCTTT
15,TRBV4-3,few,TRBJ2-1,TRBD2,CASSRGSGRAYEQFF,TGCGCCAGCAGCCGCGGTAGCGGGAGGGCCTATGAGCAGTTCTTC
15,TRBV27,NA,TRBJ1-6,TRBD1,CASSFHGQGRSPLHF,TGTGCCAGCAGTTTCCATGGACAGGGGCGGTCACCCCTCCACTTT